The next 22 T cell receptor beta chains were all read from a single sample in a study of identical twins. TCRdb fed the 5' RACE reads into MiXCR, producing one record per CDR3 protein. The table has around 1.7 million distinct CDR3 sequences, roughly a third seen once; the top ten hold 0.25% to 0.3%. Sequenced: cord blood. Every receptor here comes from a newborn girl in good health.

Written as DNA, the CDR3 is TGTGCCAGCTGGGGAGAGGGGACTGAAGCTTTCTTT. This encodes CASWGEGTEAFF. V is TRBV18 and J is TRBJ1-1; weak D call: TRBD1 (5 bases). This CDR3 comprises 12 residues. The ends were cut back, 7 bases at V and 5 bases at J, with 11 bases in the middle. The germline gives CDR1 KGHSH, CDR2 LQKENI.

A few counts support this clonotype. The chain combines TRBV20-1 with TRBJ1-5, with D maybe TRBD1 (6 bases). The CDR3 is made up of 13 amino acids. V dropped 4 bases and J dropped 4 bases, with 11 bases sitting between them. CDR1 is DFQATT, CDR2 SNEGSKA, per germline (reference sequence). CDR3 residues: CSATGTSNQPQHF. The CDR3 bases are TGCAGTGCTACCGGGACATCAAATCAGCCCCAGCATTTT.

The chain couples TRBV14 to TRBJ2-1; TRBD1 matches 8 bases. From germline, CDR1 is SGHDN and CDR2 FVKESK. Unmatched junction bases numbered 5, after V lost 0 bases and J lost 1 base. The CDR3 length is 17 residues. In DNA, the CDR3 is TGTGCCAGCAGCCAAGACCTTGGACAGGGATCCTACAATGAGCAGTTCTTC. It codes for CASSQDLGQGSYNEQFF.

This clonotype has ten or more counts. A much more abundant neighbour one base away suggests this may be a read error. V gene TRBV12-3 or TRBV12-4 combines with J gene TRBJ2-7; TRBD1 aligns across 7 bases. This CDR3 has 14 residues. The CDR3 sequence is CASSLGQTSYEQYF. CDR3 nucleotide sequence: TGCGCCAGCAGCTTGGGACAGACCTCCTACGAGCAGTACTTC.

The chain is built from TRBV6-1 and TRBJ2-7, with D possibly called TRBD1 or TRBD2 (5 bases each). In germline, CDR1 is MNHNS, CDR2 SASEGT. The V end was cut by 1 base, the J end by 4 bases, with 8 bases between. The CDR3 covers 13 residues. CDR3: CASSEVGDYEQYF. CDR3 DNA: TGTGCCAGCAGTGAAGTGGGGGATTACGAGCAGTACTTC.

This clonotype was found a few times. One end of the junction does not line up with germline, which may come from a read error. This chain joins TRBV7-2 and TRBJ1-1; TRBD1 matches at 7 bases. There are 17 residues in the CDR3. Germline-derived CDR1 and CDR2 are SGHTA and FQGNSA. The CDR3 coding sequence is TGTGCCAGCAGCTTATTCCCGGACAGGATAATGAACAGTGAAGCTTTCTTT. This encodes CASSLFPDRIMNSEAFF.

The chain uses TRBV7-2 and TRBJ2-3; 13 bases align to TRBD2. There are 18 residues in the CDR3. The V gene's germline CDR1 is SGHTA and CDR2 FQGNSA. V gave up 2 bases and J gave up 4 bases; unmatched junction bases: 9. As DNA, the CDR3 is TGTGCCAGCAGCTTAAGGGCCCGGACTAGCGGGAGAGCAGATACGCAGTATTTT. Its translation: CASSLRARTSGRADTQYF.

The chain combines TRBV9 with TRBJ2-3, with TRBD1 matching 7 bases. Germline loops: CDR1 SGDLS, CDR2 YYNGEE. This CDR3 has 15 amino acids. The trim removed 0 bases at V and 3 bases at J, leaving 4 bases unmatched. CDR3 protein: CASSVDEGATDTQYF. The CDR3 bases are TGTGCCAGCAGCGTAGATGAGGGGGCGACAGATACGCAGTATTTT.

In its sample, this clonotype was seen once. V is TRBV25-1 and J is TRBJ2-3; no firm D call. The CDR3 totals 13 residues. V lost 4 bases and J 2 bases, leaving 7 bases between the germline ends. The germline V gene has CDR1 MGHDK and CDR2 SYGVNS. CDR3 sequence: CASSGPNTDTQYF. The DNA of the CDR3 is TGTGCCAGCAGTGGGCCTAACACAGATACGCAGTATTTT.

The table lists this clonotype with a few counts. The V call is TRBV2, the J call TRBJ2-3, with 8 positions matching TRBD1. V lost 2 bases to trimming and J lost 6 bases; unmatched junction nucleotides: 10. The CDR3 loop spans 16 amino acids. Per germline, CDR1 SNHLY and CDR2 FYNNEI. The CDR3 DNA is TGTGCCAGCAGTGAAATCCGGACAGGGCCGTCGGATACGCAGTATTTT. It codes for CASSEIRTGPSDTQYF.

The CDR3 spells CSARRRTVNYGYTF. Here the CDR3 DNA reads TGCAGTGCTAGACGCAGGACAGTTAACTATGGCTACACCTTC. The chain links TRBV20-1 to TRBJ1-2, with D maybe TRBD1 (6 bases). The CDR3 consists of 14 residues. CDR1 and CDR2 from the germline V gene are DFQATT and SNEGSKA (reference sequence). Trimming cost V 2 bases and J 1 base, with 11 bases left between them.

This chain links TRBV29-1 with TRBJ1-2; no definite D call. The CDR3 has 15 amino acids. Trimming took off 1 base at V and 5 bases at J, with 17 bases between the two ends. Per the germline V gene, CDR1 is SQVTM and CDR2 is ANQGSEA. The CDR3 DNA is TGCAGCGTTGAAGGGAAGGCAGCGTTACATTATGGCTACACCTTC. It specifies CSVEGKAALHYGYTF.

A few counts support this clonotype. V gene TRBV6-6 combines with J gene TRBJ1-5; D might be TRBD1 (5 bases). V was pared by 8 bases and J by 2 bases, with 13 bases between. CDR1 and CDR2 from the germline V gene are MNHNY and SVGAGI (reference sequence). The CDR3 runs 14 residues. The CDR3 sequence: CASHLEGGNQPQHF. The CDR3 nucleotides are TGTGCCAGCCATTTGGAAGGGGGCAATCAGCCCCAGCATTTT.

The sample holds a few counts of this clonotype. CDR3 residues: CASSFISFYTDTQYF. DNA for the CDR3: TGTGCCAGCAGTTTTATTTCGTTCTACACAGATACGCAGTATTTT. This chain uses TRBV12-3 or TRBV12-4 with TRBJ2-3; D remains unclear. Trimming pared 3 bases from V and 2 bases from J, leaving 12 bases between. The CDR3 totals 15 residues.

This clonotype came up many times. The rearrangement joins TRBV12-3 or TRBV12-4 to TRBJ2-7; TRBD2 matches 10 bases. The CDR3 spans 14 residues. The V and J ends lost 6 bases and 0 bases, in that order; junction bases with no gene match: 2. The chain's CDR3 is CASRASGSSYEQYF. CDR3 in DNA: TGTGCCAGCAGAGCTAGCGGGAGCTCCTACGAGCAGTACTTC.

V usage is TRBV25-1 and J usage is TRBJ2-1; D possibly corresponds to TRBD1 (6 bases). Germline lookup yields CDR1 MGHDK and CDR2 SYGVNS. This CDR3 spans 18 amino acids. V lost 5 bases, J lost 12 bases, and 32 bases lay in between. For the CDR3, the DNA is TGTGCCAGCAGTTCCCTTTCAGGGGCCTCCCCAAATGGAGTGGTGCAGTTCTTC. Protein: CASSSLSGASPNGVVQFF.

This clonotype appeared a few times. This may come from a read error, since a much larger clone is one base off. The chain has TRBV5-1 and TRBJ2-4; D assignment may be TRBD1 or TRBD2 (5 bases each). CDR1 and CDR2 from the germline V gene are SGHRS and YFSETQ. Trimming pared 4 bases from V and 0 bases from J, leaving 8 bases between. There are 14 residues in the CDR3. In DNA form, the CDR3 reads TGCGCCAGCAGCATCGGGACAGCCAAAAACATTCAGTACTTC. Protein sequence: CASSIGTAKNIQYF.

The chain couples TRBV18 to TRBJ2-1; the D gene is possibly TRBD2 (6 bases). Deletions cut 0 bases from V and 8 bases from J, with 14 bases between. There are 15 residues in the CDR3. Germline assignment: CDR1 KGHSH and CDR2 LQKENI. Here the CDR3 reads CASSPPAGGSHEQFF. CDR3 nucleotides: TGTGCCAGCTCACCACCCGCAGGAGGGAGCCATGAGCAGTTCTTC.

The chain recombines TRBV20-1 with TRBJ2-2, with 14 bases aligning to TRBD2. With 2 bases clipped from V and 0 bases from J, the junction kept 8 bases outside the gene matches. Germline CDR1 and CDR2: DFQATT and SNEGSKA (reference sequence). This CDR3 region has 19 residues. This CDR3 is CSARSVGLAGAANTGELFF. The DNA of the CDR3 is TGCAGTGCTAGATCGGTGGGACTAGCGGGAGCCGCGAACACCGGGGAGCTGTTTTTT.

The CDR3 region is CASSPDTSGGRTDTQYF. CDR3 coding DNA: TGTGCCAGCAGCCCAGATACTAGCGGGGGTCGCACAGATACGCAGTATTTT. The chain has TRBV13 and TRBJ2-3; TRBD2 matches at 11 bases. The CDR3 totals 17 residues. CDR1 and CDR2 from the germline V gene are PRHDT and FYEKMQ (reference sequence). V lost 5 bases to trimming and J lost 1 base; unmatched junction nucleotides: 8.

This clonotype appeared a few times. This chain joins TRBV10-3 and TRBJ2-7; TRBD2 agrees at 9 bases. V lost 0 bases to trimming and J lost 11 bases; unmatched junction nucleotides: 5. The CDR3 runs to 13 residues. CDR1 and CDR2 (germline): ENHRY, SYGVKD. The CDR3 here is CAISESSGSLEYF. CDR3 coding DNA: TGTGCCATCAGTGAGTCTAGCGGGAGTTTGGAGTACTTC.

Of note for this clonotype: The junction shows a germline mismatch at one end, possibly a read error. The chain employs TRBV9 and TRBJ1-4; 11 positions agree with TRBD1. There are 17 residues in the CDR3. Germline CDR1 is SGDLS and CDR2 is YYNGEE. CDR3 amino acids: CASGVRSPGQGGEKLFF. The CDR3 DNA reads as TGTGCCAGCGGCGTGAGGAGCCCGGGACAGGGGGGTGAAAAACTGTTTTTT.